The present TCR beta chain was sequenced within a study of technical replicates of blood from a handful of donors. Sequencing used immunoSEQ multiplex PCR; TCRdb keeps in-frame clones, though not all of them. The data contain fewer than 100,000 clones, 95% to 98% of them singletons. The germline V and J ends were trimmed by 3 bases and 1 base, with 6 bases remaining between them. CDR1 is SQVTM and CDR2 is ANQGSEA in the germline V gene. CDR3 length: 12 residues. The chain is built from TRBV29-1 and TRBJ1-1; D is possibly TRBD1 (5 bases). This receptor was identified in a human donor in good health. The sequencing input was T cells isolated from PBMCs. CDR3 nucleotides: TGCAGCGTTGATGGACAGAACACTGAAGCTTTCTTT. Translated, it gives CSVDGQNTEAFF.